One and the same sample provided the 32 T cell receptor beta chains below, sequenced in a study of cytomegalovirus exposure and HLA in healthy donors. Here immunoSEQ multiplex PCR was the method, and the copy in TCRdb shows in-frame clones only, minus some. The top ten hold about 0.9% of the sample, which has about 280,000 clones, 88% seen once. Input material: PBMCs. These receptors all come from a woman under 30 in good health and CMV-seronegative.

This chain connects TRBV27 to TRBJ2-1, with 12 bases identical to TRBD2. This CDR3 spans 17 amino acids. V trimming: 0 bases; J trimming: 8 bases; junction bases outside the gene matches: 8. Germline values: CDR1 MNHEY, CDR2 SMNVEV (reference sequence). CDR3 residues: CASSLSKLAGGRDEQFF. The CDR3 DNA follows: TGTGCCAGCAGTTTATCGAAACTAGCGGGAGGTAGGGATGAGCAGTTCTTC.

The chain recombines TRBV25-1 with TRBJ1-5, with D unresolved. Trimming cost V 5 bases and J 10 bases, with 18 bases left between them. This CDR3 contains 14 residues. Germline-derived CDR1 and CDR2 are MGHDK and SYGVNS. The CDR3 DNA reads TGTGCCAGCAGTCAAGGCGGGATTTCCGGCCCCCAGCATTTT. Translating it yields CASSQGGISGPQHF.

The rearrangement joins TRBV27 to TRBJ1-2, with 8 bases lining up with TRBD1. V trimming: 6 bases; J trimming: 3 bases; junction bases outside the gene matches: 15. The CDR3 sequence is 17 residues long. CDR1 and CDR2 (germline): MNHEY, SMNVEV (reference sequence). CDR3 DNA: TGTGCCAGCAGATGGCGGGACCGGGACAGGATCCACTATGGCTACACCTTC. Translated, it gives CASRWRDRDRIHYGYTF.

The CDR3 sequence is CASSVGTGYNQPQHF. DNA of the CDR3: TGTGCCAGCAGCGTCGGGACAGGGTACAATCAGCCCCAGCATTTT. The rearrangement joins TRBV9 to TRBJ1-5; the match to TRBD1 covers 9 bases. V gave up 2 bases and J gave up 3 bases; unmatched junction bases: 3. Germline CDR1 SGDLS, CDR2 YYNGEE. This CDR3 region has 15 residues. Based on the CDR3 plus reference TRBV9 and TRBJ1-5, the full variable domain is DSGVTQTPKHLITATGQRVTLRCSPRSGDLSVYWYQQSLDQGLQFLIQYYNGEERAKGNILERFSAQQFPDLHSELNLSSLELGDSALYFCASSVGTGYNQPQHFGDGTRLSIL.

The V and J genes are TRBV7-2 and TRBJ2-5; D not resolved. CDR3 length: 13 residues. Per the germline V gene, CDR1 is SGHTA and CDR2 is FQGNSA. The V end lost 2 bases, the J end lost 5 bases, and 9 bases lay between the germline ends. In nucleotides, the CDR3 is TGTGCCAGCAGCTTATCCGTTTTGGAGACCCAGTACTTC. Its translation: CASSLSVLETQYF.

The J gene is TRBJ1-4, the V gene TRBV14; the match to TRBD1 covers 11 bases. Germline V CDR1 and CDR2: SGHDN, FVKESK. The V gene end was trimmed by 5 bases and the J gene end by 5 bases; junction bases not matched to a gene: 7. CDR3 length equals 16 residues. The CDR3: CASSSRDRGFNEKLFF. DNA of the CDR3: TGTGCCAGCAGCAGCCGGGACAGGGGGTTCAATGAAAAACTGTTTTTT.

V and J are TRBV5-4 and TRBJ2-2; 7 positions match TRBD2. CDR3 length: 16 amino acids. Trimming removed 0 bases from V and 4 bases from J; junction bases left unmatched: 6. Germline CDR1 is SGHNT and CDR2 is YYREEE (reference sequence). In DNA, the CDR3 is TGTGCCAGCAGCTTGGCGGCGGGAGATCCCACCGGGGAGCTGTTTTTT. Amino acids: CASSLAAGDPTGELFF.

This chain links TRBV11-3 with TRBJ1-5; TRBD1 is a possible D gene (5 bases). The CDR3 contains 16 residues. CDR1 SGHNT and CDR2 YENEEA come from the germline V gene. V was shortened by 5 bases and J by 2 bases, with 16 bases between the two germline ends. CDR3 coding DNA: TGTGCCAGCAGCCCCCGGGCAGGGTGTGGCAATCAGCCCCAGCATTTT. It translates to CASSPRAGCGNQPQHF.

This CDR3 is CASTRGGTSTDTQYF. CDR3 sequence (DNA): TGCGCCAGCACCCGCGGGGGGACTAGCACAGATACGCAGTATTTT. This chain joins TRBV5-1 and TRBJ2-3, with 8 bases identical to TRBD2. Germline V lookup: CDR1 SGHRS, CDR2 YFSETQ. Trimming cost V 6 bases and J 0 bases; bases outside gene matches: 6. This CDR3 is built from 15 residues.

This chain joins TRBV28 and TRBJ1-2, with a weak D call TRBD1 (6 bases). The CDR3 totals 13 residues. Germline V gene lookup returns CDR1 MDHEN and CDR2 SYDVKM. V was trimmed by 6 bases and J by 2 bases, leaving 10 bases between them. CDR3 protein: CASRRGQNYGYTF. The CDR3 nucleotides are TGTGCCAGCAGGCGAGGACAGAACTATGGCTACACCTTC.

This clone was counted between two and nine times. CDR3 DNA: TGTGCCAGCAGCTTAGCCCTAGCGGGAGGCTCCTACGAGCAGTACTTC. It is translated as CASSLALAGGSYEQYF. This chain joins TRBV7-2 and TRBJ2-7, with TRBD2 matching over 11 bases. This CDR3 spans 16 amino acids. Trimming took 0 bases from V and 0 from J; bases not matched to a gene: 1. Germline V gives CDR1 SGHTA, CDR2 FQGNSA.

This clone came up once. The CDR3 loop reads CSVPMGTEAFF. The CDR3 region has the DNA TGCAGCGTTCCTATGGGGACAGAAGCTTTCTTT. The chain carries TRBV29-1 and TRBJ1-1; maybe TRBD1 (6 bases). The CDR3 length is 11 residues. CDR1 is SQVTM, CDR2 ANQGSEA, per germline. V dropped 5 bases and J dropped 8 bases, with 12 bases sitting between them. Combining the CDR3 with reference TRBV29-1 and TRBJ1-1 gives the whole variable domain SAVISQKPSRDICQRGTSLTIQCQVDSQVTMMFWYRQQPGQSLTLIATANQGSEATYESGFVIDKFPISRPNLTFSTLTVSNMSPEDSSIYLCSVPMGTEAFFGQGTRLTVV.

The J gene is TRBJ2-3, the V gene TRBV18; D is undetermined. This CDR3 is 17 amino acids long. Germline V gene data show CDR1 as KGHSH and CDR2 as LQKENI. Trimming took off 1 base at V and 0 bases at J, with 14 bases between the two ends. The CDR3 sequence is CASSPLSSVVSTDTQYF. The CDR3 DNA sequence: TGTGCCAGCTCACCACTGTCCAGCGTCGTCAGCACAGATACGCAGTATTTT.

The CDR3 reads CASSLRRGLLHRETQYF. The CDR3 region has the DNA TGTGCCAGCAGTCTCCGGAGGGGGCTCCTTCACCGAGAGACCCAGTACTTC. V usage is TRBV28 and J usage is TRBJ2-5; perhaps TRBD1 as D (7 bases). V shed 5 bases and J shed 4 bases, with 23 bases lying between them. CDR1 and CDR2 from the germline V gene are MDHEN and SYDVKM. This CDR3 is built from 17 residues. Supplemented by reference TRBV28 and TRBJ2-5, the full variable domain reads DVKVTQSSRYLVKRTGEKVFLECVQDMDHENMFWYRQDPGLGLRLIYFSYDVKMKEKGDIPEGYSVSREKKERFSLILESASTNQTSMYLCASSLRRGLLHRETQYFGPGTRLLVL.

J is TRBJ2-7 and V is TRBV5-1; possible D gene TRBD1, 5 bases. Germline CDR1 reads SGHRS; CDR2 reads YFSETQ. The CDR3 is 13 amino acids. Trimming removed 7 bases at V and 2 bases at J, with 13 bases between. The CDR3, as DNA: TGCGCCAGCCCTAACAGGATCACCTACGAGCAGTACTTC. Its translation is CASPNRITYEQYF.

This chain joins TRBV11-1 and TRBJ1-2; 7 bases fit TRBD1. CDR3 size: 13 residues. Trimming at V came to 5 bases and at J to 3 bases, leaving 3 bases not matched to a gene. Germline CDR1 reads SGHAT; CDR2 reads FQDESV (reference sequence). CDR3 DNA: TGTGCCAGCAGCCGGGACAGCGACTATGGCTACACCTTC. Its protein product is CASSRDSDYGYTF.

The rearrangement links TRBV2 to TRBJ2-1; a possible D gene is TRBD2 (6 bases). Germline V gives CDR1 SNHLY, CDR2 FYNNEI. The V and J ends lost 11 bases and 2 bases respectively, with 7 bases between them. The CDR3 has 11 residues. CDR3 loop: CAGGAYNEQFF. CDR3 DNA sequence: TGTGCCGGCGGGGCCTACAATGAGCAGTTCTTC.

The chain links TRBV5-6 to TRBJ2-3; the match to TRBD2 covers 14 bases. J gave up 6 bases and V 2 bases, and 2 bases lay outside the gene matches. From germline, CDR1 is SGHDT and CDR2 YYEEEE. The CDR3 length is 15 residues. CDR3 bases: TGTGCCAGCAGCTTTCGACTAGCGGGAGGGGATACGCAGTATTTT. This sequence encodes CASSFRLAGGDTQYF.

This clone came up once. The chain joins TRBV15 to TRBJ1-4; the D is unclear. The CDR3 is 15 residues long. Trimming pared 0 bases from V and 7 bases from J, leaving 12 bases between. Germline values: CDR1 LNHNV, CDR2 YYDKDF (reference sequence). The CDR3 DNA reads TGTGCCACCAGCAGAGATCGAGGGCTGGGTGAAAAACTGTTTTTT. Its protein is CATSRDRGLGEKLFF.

A single count supports this clone. The chain joins TRBV5-6 to TRBJ1-6; the match to TRBD1 covers 9 bases. V shed 4 bases, J shed 8 bases, and the junction held 7 bases outside the gene matches. Looked up from germline, CDR1 is SGHDT and CDR2 is YYEEEE. This CDR3 region has 15 residues. DNA of the CDR3: TGTGCCAGCAGCCGTCCGGACAGGGGTGATTCACCCCTCCACTTT. It yields the protein CASSRPDRGDSPLHF.

This chain links TRBV6-1 with TRBJ2-7; TRBD2 matches 14 bases. J was trimmed by 4 bases and V by 6 bases; bases with no gene match: 5. The CDR3 extends over 15 amino acids. CDR1 and CDR2 from the germline V gene are MNHNS and SASEGT. The CDR3 DNA reads TGTGCCAGCAGGGGGACTAGCGGGAGAAGGTACGAGCAGTACTTC. Residues: CASRGTSGRRYEQYF.

The chain combines TRBV19 with TRBJ2-4; D uncertain. The CDR3 spans 16 residues. V was shortened by 1 base and J by 0 bases, with 10 bases between the two germline ends. Germline CDR1 and CDR2: LNHDA and SQIVND (reference sequence). The CDR3 sequence: CASSIGRGLAKNIQYF. The CDR3 DNA reads as TGTGCCAGTAGTATAGGTAGAGGCTTAGCCAAAAACATTCAGTACTTC.

The rearrangement links TRBV30 to TRBJ2-1, with TRBD2 matching 12 bases. Losses at the gene ends were 5 bases for V and 9 bases for J; bases not matched to a gene: 8. Germline V lookup: CDR1 GTSNPN, CDR2 SVGIG (reference sequence). The CDR3 runs 14 residues. As DNA, the CDR3 is TGTGCCTGGGTACTAGCGGGAGGAATCGGTGAGCAGTTCTTC. This gives the protein CAWVLAGGIGEQFF.

The gene calls are TRBV11-2 and TRBJ2-5; unclear D gene. Germline CDR1 reads SGHAT; CDR2 reads FQNNGV. V was clipped by 4 bases and J by 3 bases, with 3 bases between them. This CDR3 comprises 11 residues. CDR3 nucleotide sequence: TGTGCCAGCAGCTCCGAAGAGACCCAGTACTTC. It specifies CASSSEETQYF.

The chain employs TRBV5-1 and TRBJ2-3, with TRBD1 matching over 8 bases. J lost 6 bases, V lost 3 bases, and 6 bases had no gene match. Germline V gives CDR1 SGHRS, CDR2 YFSETQ. CDR3 length equals 14 residues. CDR3 nucleotides: TGCGCCAGCAGCTGGGGTACAGGGGGGGATACGCAGTATTTT. Translation: CASSWGTGGDTQYF.

V usage is TRBV6-5 and J usage is TRBJ2-1; possibly TRBD2 for D (6 bases). Trimming took 4 bases from V and 9 from J, leaving 10 bases between them. The CDR3 has 12 residues. The V gene's germline CDR1 is MNHEY and CDR2 SVGAGI. The DNA of the CDR3 is TGTGCCAGCAGTTCGACTAGTTTTGAGCAGTTCTTC. Protein: CASSSTSFEQFF.

The V and J genes are TRBV14 and TRBJ2-1, with 7 bases that match TRBD2. There are 18 residues in the CDR3. Germline CDR1 reads SGHDN; CDR2 reads FVKESK. V lost 0 bases and J lost 4; bases outside the gene matches: 12. The CDR3 coding sequence is TGTGCCAGCAGCCAAGATACCGTGGCGGGAGATCGGTACAATGAGCAGTTCTTC. This encodes CASSQDTVAGDRYNEQFF.

The chain combines TRBV2 with TRBJ1-2; 8 bases map to TRBD1. The junction had 16 bases not matched to a gene; V was cut back by 6 bases and J by 7 bases. Per germline, CDR1 SNHLY and CDR2 FYNNEI. This CDR3 spans 16 amino acids. The CDR3 spells CASRRFPRDRISGYTF. DNA of the CDR3: TGTGCCAGCAGAAGATTCCCCCGGGACAGGATCTCTGGCTACACCTTC.

V usage is TRBV2 and J usage is TRBJ2-2; D perhaps matches TRBD2 (6 bases). Germline assignment: CDR1 SNHLY and CDR2 FYNNEI. V lost 1 base to trimming and J lost 5 bases, with 11 bases between them. The CDR3 consists of 15 residues. The CDR3 nucleotides are TGTGCCAGCAGTGAAGTCGGAGGGCGGACCGGGGAGCTGTTTTTT. It is translated as CASSEVGGRTGELFF.

This chain connects TRBV2 to TRBJ2-7, with a tentative D call TRBD2 (5 bases). V lost 7 bases to trimming and J lost 4 bases, with 11 bases between them. This CDR3 is built from 12 residues. Germline-derived CDR1 and CDR2 are SNHLY and FYNNEI. The CDR3 protein is CASTSGRYEQYF. The CDR3 DNA reads as TGTGCCAGCACCAGCGGTAGGTACGAGCAGTACTTC.

CDR3 coding DNA: TGCGCCAGCAGCTTGGCCACACAGGGTAGGGAGACCCAGTACTTC. It yields the protein CASSLATQGRETQYF. This chain uses TRBV5-1 with TRBJ2-5; tentatively, D is TRBD1 (6 bases). The CDR3 extends over 15 amino acids. The V end lost 0 bases, the J end lost 5 bases, and 14 bases lay between the germline ends. Germline CDR1 reads SGHRS; CDR2 reads YFSETQ.

The chain carries TRBV27 and TRBJ2-3, with TRBD2 matching over 7 bases. CDR1 and CDR2 from the germline V gene are MNHEY and SMNVEV (reference sequence). The CDR3 is 12 residues long. Trimming at V came to 3 bases and at J to 10 bases, leaving 4 bases not matched to a gene. The CDR3 bases are TGTGCCAGCAGTTTGCCCGGGGGGTCGCAGTATTTT. Its protein is CASSLPGGSQYF.